The 10 T cell receptor beta chains reported below all come from one sample, sequenced in a study of OX40 agonist ivuxolimab in advanced cancers. The library relied on the immunoSEQ multiplex PCR assay. TCRdb stores this immuneACCESS table with in-frame sequences only. Part of the clones is absent; in the studies checked, under half of the shortfall reflects unresolved V genes, and no reason is known for the rest. The sample includes 80,000 or so clones, with around nine tenths observed a single time. Together, the top ten hold 0.15% to 0.2% of the sample. This specimen was CD4+ or CD8+ T cells sorted from blood, taken in a trial of the OX40 agonist ivuxolimab. These receptors all stem from an adult with an advanced solid tumor such as melanoma, head and neck, liver or kidney cancer.

The chain links TRBV5-1 to TRBJ2-3; 7 nucleotides match TRBD2. After removal of 4 bases from V and 2 bases from J, the junction contained 10 bases not matched to a gene. CDR3 length equals 16 residues. The germline V gene encodes CDR1 SGHRS and CDR2 YFSETQ. The CDR3 is CASSPGLVLPTDTQYF. As DNA, the CDR3 is TGCGCCAGCAGCCCCGGACTAGTCTTACCCACAGATACGCAGTATTTT.

The genes are TRBV2 and TRBJ2-2; 8 bases fit TRBD2. The CDR3 consists of 15 residues. The trim removed 7 bases at V and 3 bases at J, leaving 7 bases unmatched. Germline V gene lookup returns CDR1 SNHLY and CDR2 FYNNEI. In DNA form, the CDR3 reads TGTGCCAGCACCCTGACTAGCGTTGACACCGGGGAGCTGTTTTTT. Translating it yields CASTLTSVDTGELFF. The complete variable domain, with remaining parts taken from reference TRBV2 and TRBJ2-2, reads EPEVTQTPSHQVTQMGQEVILRCVPISNHLYFYWYRQILGQKVEFLVSFYNNEISEKSEIFDDQFSVERPDGSNFTLKIRSTKLEDSAMYFCASTLTSVDTGELFFGEGSRLTVL.

The V gene is TRBV9, the J gene TRBJ2-5; no definite D call. Germline V gives CDR1 SGDLS, CDR2 YYNGEE. The ends were cut back, 0 bases at V and 3 bases at J, with 12 bases in the middle. This CDR3 has 15 residues. The CDR3 protein is CASSVGVQPEETQYF. CDR3 in DNA: TGTGCCAGCAGCGTAGGAGTCCAGCCTGAAGAGACCCAGTACTTC.

In this sample, this clone turned up once. The chain carries TRBV6-1 and TRBJ2-7; D is ambiguous. Trimming took 3 bases from V and 5 from J, leaving 14 bases between them. The germline V gene has CDR1 MNHNS and CDR2 SASEGT. This CDR3 region has 14 residues. The CDR3 sequence is CASSDRVSRDEQYF. Written as DNA, the CDR3 is TGTGCCAGCAGTGATAGGGTTTCTCGGGACGAGCAGTACTTC.

The V gene is TRBV23-1, the J gene TRBJ2-7; D perhaps matches TRBD2 (6 bases). TRBV23-1 is assigned to the ORF class and has an uncertain function. The germline V and J ends were trimmed by 6 bases and 6 bases, with 21 bases remaining between them. This CDR3 comprises 15 residues. As DNA, the CDR3 is TGCGCCAGCAGCCTCGGGTCCCGACTGGGGGGCGAGCAGTACTTC. Translating gives CASSLGSRLGGEQYF.

This chain links TRBV5-4 with TRBJ2-2, with TRBD1 matching over 8 bases. The CDR3 has 15 amino acids. Germline V gene lookup returns CDR1 SGHNT and CDR2 YYREEE (reference sequence). J gave up 1 base and V 4 bases, and 3 bases lay outside the gene matches. CDR3 sequence reads: CASSGTGLNTGELFF. Here the CDR3 DNA reads TGTGCCAGCAGCGGGACAGGACTGAACACCGGGGAGCTGTTTTTT.

The chain recombines TRBV5-1 with TRBJ1-1, with no clear D. V was shortened by 3 bases and J by 1 base, with 10 bases between the two germline ends. The CDR3 has 14 amino acids. The germline CDR1 and CDR2 sequences are SGHRS and YFSETQ. CDR3 bases: TGCGCCAGCAGCTCCGACCCCTCGAACACTGAAGCTTTCTTT. Encoded protein: CASSSDPSNTEAFF. The variable domain in full, completed from reference TRBV5-1 and TRBJ1-1, reads KAGVTQTPRYLIKTRGQQVTLSCSPISGHRSVSWYQQTPGQGLQFLFEYFSETQRNKGNFPGRFSGRQFSNSRSEMNVSTLELGDSALYLCASSSDPSNTEAFFGQGTRLTVV.

The V and J genes are TRBV7-3 and TRBJ2-2; TRBD1 agrees at 8 bases. CDR1 and CDR2 from the germline V gene are SGHTA and FQGTGA. After removal of 5 bases from V and 3 bases from J, the junction contained 8 bases not matched to a gene. The CDR3 has 16 residues. The CDR3 nucleotides are TGTGCCAGCAGCCGGACAGGGACTGAATACACCGGGGAGCTGTTTTTT. This codes for CASSRTGTEYTGELFF. Variable domain in full (rest from reference TRBV7-3 and TRBJ2-2): GAGVSQTPSNKVTEKGKYVELRCDPISGHTALYWYRQSLGQGPEFLIYFQGTGAADDSGLPNDRFFAVRPEGSVSTLKIQRTERGDSAVYLCASSRTGTEYTGELFFGEGSRLTVL.

This CDR3 is CASSLGWGVLETQYF. The CDR3 DNA follows: TGTGCCAGCAGTTTAGGCTGGGGGGTTTTGGAGACCCAGTACTTC. This chain uses TRBV28 with TRBJ2-5; possibly TRBD2 for D (6 bases). Germline V CDR1 and CDR2: MDHEN, SYDVKM. Trimming took off 2 bases at V and 5 bases at J, with 15 bases between the two ends. CDR3 length: 15 amino acids.

This sequence joins TRBV11-2 and TRBJ1-3, with TRBD1 matching 8 bases. J gave up 3 bases and V 8 bases, and 3 bases lay outside the gene matches. This CDR3 has 13 residues. CDR1 SGHAT and CDR2 FQNNGV come from the germline V gene. The CDR3 region is CASGGTGGNTIYF. The CDR3 DNA reads TGTGCCAGCGGAGGGACAGGTGGAAACACCATATATTTT.